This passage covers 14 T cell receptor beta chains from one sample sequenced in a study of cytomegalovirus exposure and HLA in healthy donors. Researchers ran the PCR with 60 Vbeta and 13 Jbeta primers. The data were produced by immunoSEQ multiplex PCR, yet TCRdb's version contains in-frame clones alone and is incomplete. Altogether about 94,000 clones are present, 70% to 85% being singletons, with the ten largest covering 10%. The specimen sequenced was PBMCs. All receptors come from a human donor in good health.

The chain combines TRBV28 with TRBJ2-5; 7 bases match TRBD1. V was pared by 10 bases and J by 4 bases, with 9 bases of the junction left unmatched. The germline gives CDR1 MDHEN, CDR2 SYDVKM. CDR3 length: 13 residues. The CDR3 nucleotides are TGTGCCACCAGCCGCACAGGGGTAGAGACCCAGTACTTC. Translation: CATSRTGVETQYF.

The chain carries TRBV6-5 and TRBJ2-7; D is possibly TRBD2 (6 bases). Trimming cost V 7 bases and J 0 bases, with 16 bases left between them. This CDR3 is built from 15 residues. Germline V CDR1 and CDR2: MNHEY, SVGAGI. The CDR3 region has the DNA TGTGCCAGCAAGAGAAACCGGGACTCCTCCTACGAGCAGTACTTC. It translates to CASKRNRDSSYEQYF.

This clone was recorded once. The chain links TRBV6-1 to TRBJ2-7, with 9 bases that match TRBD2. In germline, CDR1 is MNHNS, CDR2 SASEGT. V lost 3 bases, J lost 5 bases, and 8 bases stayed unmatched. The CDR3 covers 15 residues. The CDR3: CASSEASGASHEQYF. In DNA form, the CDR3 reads TGTGCCAGCAGTGAGGCTAGCGGGGCGTCCCACGAGCAGTACTTC.

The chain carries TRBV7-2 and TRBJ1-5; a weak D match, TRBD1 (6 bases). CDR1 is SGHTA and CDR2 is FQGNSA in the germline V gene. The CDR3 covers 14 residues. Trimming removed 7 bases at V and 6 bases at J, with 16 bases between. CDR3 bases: TGTGCCAGCACCCAACAAGGGGGGGGTCAGCCCCAGCATTTT. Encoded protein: CASTQQGGGQPQHF.

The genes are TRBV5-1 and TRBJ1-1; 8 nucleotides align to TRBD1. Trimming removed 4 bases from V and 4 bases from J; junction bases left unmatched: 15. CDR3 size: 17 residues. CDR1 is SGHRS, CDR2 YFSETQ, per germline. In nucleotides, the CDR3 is TGCGCCAGCAGCCACGACAGGGGAAAATTGATGGGCACTGAAGCTTTCTTT. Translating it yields CASSHDRGKLMGTEAFF.

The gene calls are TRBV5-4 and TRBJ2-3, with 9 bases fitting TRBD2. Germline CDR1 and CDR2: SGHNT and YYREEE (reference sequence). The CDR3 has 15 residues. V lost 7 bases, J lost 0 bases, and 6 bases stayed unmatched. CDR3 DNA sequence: TGTGCCAGCCAATGGGCGGGGGGGAGCACAGATACGCAGTATTTT. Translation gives CASQWAGGSTDTQYF.

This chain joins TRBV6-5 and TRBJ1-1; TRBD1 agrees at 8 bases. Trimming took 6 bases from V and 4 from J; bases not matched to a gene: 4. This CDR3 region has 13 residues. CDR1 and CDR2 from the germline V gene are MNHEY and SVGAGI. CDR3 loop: CASSRTGPTEAFF. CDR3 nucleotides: TGTGCCAGCAGCCGGACAGGGCCCACTGAAGCTTTCTTT.

CDR3 DNA sequence: TGTGCCAGCAGCTTGGCCGCAGGGGCCTCTAACTATGGCTACACCTTC. It translates to CASSLAAGASNYGYTF. The chain employs TRBV5-6 and TRBJ1-2; possible D gene TRBD1, 6 bases. This CDR3 contains 16 residues. Germline loops: CDR1 SGHDT, CDR2 YYEEEE. V gave up 0 bases and J gave up 0 bases, with 12 bases separating them.

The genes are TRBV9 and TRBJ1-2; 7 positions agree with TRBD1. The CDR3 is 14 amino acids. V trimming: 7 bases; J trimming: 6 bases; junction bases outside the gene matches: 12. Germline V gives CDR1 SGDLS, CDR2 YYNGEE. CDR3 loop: CASGGGRAPHGYTF. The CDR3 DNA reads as TGTGCCAGCGGAGGGGGCAGAGCTCCTCATGGCTACACCTTC.

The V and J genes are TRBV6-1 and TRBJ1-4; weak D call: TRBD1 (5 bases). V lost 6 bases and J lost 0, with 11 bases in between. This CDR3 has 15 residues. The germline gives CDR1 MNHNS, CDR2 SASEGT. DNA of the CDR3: TGTGCCAGCAGGGACACAGGTTCAACTAATGAAAAACTGTTTTTT. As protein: CASRDTGSTNEKLFF.

CDR3 loop: CASRSVAGGEYEQYF. As DNA, the CDR3 is TGTGCCAGCAGGTCCGTAGCGGGAGGGGAATACGAGCAGTACTTC. The rearrangement uses TRBV7-2 and TRBJ2-7; 11 bases map to TRBD2. There are 15 residues in the CDR3. Germline CDR1 reads SGHTA; CDR2 reads FQGNSA. With V trimmed by 6 bases and J by 4 bases, 8 bases remained unmatched.

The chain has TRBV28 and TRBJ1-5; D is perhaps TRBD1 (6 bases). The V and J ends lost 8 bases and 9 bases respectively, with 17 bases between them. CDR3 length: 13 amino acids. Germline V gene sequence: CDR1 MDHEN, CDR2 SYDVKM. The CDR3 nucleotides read TGTGCCAGCTGGACACAGGGCGGTTGGCCCCAGCATTTT. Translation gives CASWTQGGWPQHF.

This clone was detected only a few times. This CDR3 reads CASTRQAISYNSPLHF. CDR3 sequence (DNA): TGTGCCAGCACCCGACAGGCTATCTCCTATAATTCACCCCTCCACTTT. This chain joins TRBV2 and TRBJ1-6; TRBD1 might be the D (6 bases). The length of the CDR3 is 16 residues. The V and J ends lost 7 bases and 0 bases respectively, with 13 bases between them. Germline assignment: CDR1 SNHLY and CDR2 FYNNEI.

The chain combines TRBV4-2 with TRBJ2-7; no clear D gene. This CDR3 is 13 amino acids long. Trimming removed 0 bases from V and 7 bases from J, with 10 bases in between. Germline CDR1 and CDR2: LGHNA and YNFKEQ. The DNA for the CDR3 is TGTGCCAGCAGCCAAGATTCTCGGCGGGAGCAGTACTTC. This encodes CASSQDSRREQYF.